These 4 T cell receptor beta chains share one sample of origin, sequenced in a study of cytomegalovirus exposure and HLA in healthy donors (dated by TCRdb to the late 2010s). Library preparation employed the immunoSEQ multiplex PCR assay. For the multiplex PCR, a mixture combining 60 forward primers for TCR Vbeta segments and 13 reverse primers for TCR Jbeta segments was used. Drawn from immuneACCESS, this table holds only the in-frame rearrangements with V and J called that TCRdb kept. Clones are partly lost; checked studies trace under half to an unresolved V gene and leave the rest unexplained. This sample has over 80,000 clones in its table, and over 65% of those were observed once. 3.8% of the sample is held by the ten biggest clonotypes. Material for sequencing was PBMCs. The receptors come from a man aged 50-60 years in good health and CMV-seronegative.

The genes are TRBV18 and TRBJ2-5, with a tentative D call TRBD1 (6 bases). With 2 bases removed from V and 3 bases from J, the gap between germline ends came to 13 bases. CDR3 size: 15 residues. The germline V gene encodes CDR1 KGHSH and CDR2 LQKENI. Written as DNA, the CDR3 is TGTGCCAGCTCACCAGGATCCAGGGGCGAAGAGACCCAGTACTTC. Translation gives CASSPGSRGEETQYF.

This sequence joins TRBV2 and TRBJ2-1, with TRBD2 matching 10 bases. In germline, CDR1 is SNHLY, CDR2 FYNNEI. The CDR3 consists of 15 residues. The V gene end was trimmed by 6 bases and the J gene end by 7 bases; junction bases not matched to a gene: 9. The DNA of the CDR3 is TGTGCCAGCAGGGTTATGAGCGGGAGGGAGAATGAGCAGTTCTTC. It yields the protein CASRVMSGRENEQFF. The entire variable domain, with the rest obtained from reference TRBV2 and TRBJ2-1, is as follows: EPEVTQTPSHQVTQMGQEVILRCVPISNHLYFYWYRQILGQKVEFLVSFYNNEISEKSEIFDDQFSVERPDGSNFTLKIRSTKLEDSAMYFCASRVMSGRENEQFFGPGTRLTVL.

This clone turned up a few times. CDR3 bases: TGTGCCAGCAGTTACAAGGGGGCCTACTACGAGCAGTACTTC. Residues: CASSYKGAYYEQYF. The chain joins TRBV6-5 to TRBJ2-7; 7 nucleotides align to TRBD1. The CDR3 is made up of 14 amino acids. V dropped 2 bases and J dropped 3; count of bases not matched to a gene: 4. Germline V gene sequence: CDR1 MNHEY, CDR2 SVGAGI.

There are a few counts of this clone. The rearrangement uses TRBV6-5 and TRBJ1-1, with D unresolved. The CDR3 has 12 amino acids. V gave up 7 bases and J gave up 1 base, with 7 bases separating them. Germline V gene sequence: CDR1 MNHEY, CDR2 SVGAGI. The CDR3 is CASTRGNTEAFF. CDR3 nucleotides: TGTGCCAGCACTCGGGGGAACACTGAAGCTTTCTTT.